The T cell receptor (beta chain) under discussion was sequenced for a study of early T cells in non-severe SARS-CoV-2 infection. Study context: Sequencing was performed on bulk RNA from unsorted whole blood, leaving chains unpaired.

This clonotype was counted ten times or more. Its cognate antigen is unknown. An end of the junction differs from the germline gene, which may be a read error. Individual cDNA molecules carried attached unique molecular identifiers. TCRdb re-called the 5' RACE reads through MiXCR, storing one row per CDR3 protein. The sample includes roughly 48,000 distinct CDR3 sequences, around 8% of them seen just once. Study outcomes and limitations: Missing private and CD4 specificities, VDJdb matching favored anti-spike CD8 responses.

Germline V gene sequence: CDR1 SEHNR, CDR2 FQNEAQ (reference sequence). The CDR3 is 12 amino acids. The chain carries TRBV7-9 and TRBJ1-2; 8 bases match TRBD1. The TCR comes from an adult who was a healthcare worker with PCR-confirmed SARS-CoV-2 infection or an uninfected control (not recorded which). Sequencing was done on a sample of whole blood. CDR3 bases: TGTGCCAGCAGCGAACGGACAGGGAGGCTTCTCTTC. It encodes CASSERTGRLLF.